This T cell receptor (beta chain) derives from a study of CD8 T cells in Susac syndrome. Findings and caveats of the study: The study admitted that it had a relatively small number of individuals in its TCR sequencing and HLA analysis.

Random hexamers were used to reverse transcribe the RNA input (about 0.5 to 1 ug). Across 54 Vbeta and 13 Jbeta, immunoSEQ multiplex PCR amplified TCR beta CDR3. TCRdb analysed the immunoSEQ multiplex PCR reads with MiXCR anew, one entry per CDR3 protein. The sample consists of some 130,000 distinct CDR3 sequences, less than 95% of them appearing once. Comment on this clonotype: Its antigen remains unknown.

This CDR3 is built from 14 residues. Trimming took off 5 bases at V and 0 bases at J, with 10 bases between the two ends. CD8+ and CD4+ T cells were negatively isolated; TEMRA cells were FACS-enriched. The rearrangement links TRBV12-3 or TRBV12-4 to TRBJ1-2; D is unclear. The sequence was obtained from a human donor with multiple sclerosis. Material for sequencing was CD4+ T cells from PBMCs. The CDR3 DNA reads TGTGCCAGCAGTACCCGAGGAGCTAACTATGGCTACACCTTC. It translates to CASSTRGANYGYTF.